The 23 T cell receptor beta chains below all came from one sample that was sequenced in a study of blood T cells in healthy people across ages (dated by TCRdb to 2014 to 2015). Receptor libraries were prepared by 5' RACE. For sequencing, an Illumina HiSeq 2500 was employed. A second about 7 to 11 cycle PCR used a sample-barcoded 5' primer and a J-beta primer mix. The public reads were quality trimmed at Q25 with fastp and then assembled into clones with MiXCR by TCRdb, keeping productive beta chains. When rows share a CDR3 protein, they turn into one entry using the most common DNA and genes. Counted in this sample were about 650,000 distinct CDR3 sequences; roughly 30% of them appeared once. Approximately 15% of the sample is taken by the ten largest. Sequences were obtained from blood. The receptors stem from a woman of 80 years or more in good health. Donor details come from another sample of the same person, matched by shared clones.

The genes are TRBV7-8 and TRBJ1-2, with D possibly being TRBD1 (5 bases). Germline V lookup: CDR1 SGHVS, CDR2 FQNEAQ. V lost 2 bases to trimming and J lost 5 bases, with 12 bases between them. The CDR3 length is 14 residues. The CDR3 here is CASSLFRDGYGYTF. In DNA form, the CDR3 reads TGTGCCAGCAGCTTATTCAGGGACGGGTATGGCTACACCTTC. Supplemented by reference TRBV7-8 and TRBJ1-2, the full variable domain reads GAGVSQSPRYKVAKRGQDVALRCDPISGHVSLFWYQQALGQGPEFLTYFQNEAQLDKSGLPSDRFFAERPEGSVSTLKIQRTQQEDSAVYLCASSLFRDGYGYTFGSGTRLTVV.

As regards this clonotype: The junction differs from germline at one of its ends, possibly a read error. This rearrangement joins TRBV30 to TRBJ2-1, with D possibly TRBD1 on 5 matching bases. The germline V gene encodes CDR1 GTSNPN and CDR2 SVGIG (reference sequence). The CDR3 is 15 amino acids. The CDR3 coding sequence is TGCGTCTGGAGTGTACAAAGGGGCCGGTACAATGAGCAGTTCTTC. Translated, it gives CVWSVQRGRYNEQFF. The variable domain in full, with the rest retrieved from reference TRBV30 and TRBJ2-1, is SQTIHQWPATLVQPVGSPLSLECTVEGTSNPNLYWYRQAAGRGLQLLFYSVGIGQISSEVPQNLSASRPQDRQFILSSKKLLLSDSGFYLCVWSVQRGRYNEQFFGPGTRLTVL.

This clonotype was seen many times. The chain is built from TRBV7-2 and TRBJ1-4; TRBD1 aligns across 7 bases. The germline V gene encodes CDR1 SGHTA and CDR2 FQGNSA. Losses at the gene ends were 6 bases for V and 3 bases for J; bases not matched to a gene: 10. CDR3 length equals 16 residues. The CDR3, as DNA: TGTGCCAGCAGAGCCCAGGGGGGGGCATCTAATGAAAAACTGTTTTTT. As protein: CASRAQGGASNEKLFF.

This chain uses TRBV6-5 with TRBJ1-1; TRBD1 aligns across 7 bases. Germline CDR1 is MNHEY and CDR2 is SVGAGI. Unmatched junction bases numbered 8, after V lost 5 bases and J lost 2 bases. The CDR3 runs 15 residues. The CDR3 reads CASSLDRAGNTEAFF. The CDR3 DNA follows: TGTGCCAGCAGTCTCGACAGGGCCGGAAACACTGAAGCTTTCTTT.

The CDR3 here is CSALPGTGGDTQYF. CDR3 sequence (DNA): TGCAGTGCCCTCCCCGGGACAGGGGGAGATACGCAGTATTTT. The V gene is TRBV20-1, the J gene TRBJ2-3; TRBD1 aligns across 11 bases. The CDR3 length is 14 residues. CDR1 DFQATT and CDR2 SNEGSKA come from the germline V gene (reference sequence). Trimming removed 6 bases from V and 5 bases from J; junction bases left unmatched: 7.

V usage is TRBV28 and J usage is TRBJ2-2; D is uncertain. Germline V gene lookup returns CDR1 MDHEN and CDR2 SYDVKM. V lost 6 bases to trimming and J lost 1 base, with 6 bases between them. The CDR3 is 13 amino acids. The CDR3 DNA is TGTGCCAGCAGGTCAGAGAACACCGGGGAGCTGTTTTTT. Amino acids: CASRSENTGELFF.

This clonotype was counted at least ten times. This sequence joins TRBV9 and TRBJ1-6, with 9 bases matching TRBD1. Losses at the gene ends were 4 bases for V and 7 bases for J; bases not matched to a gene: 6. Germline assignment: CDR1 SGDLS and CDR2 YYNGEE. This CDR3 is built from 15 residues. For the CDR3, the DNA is TGTGCCAGCAGCCTTCGACAGGGGGGCAATTCACCCCTCCACTTT. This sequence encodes CASSLRQGGNSPLHF.

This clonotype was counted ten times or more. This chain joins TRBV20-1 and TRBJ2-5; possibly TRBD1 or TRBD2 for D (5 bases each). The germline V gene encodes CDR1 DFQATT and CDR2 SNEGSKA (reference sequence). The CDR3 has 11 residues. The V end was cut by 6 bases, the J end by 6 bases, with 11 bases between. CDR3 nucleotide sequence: TGCAGTGCCGCGCAGGGACAGACCCAGTACTTC. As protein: CSAAQGQTQYF.

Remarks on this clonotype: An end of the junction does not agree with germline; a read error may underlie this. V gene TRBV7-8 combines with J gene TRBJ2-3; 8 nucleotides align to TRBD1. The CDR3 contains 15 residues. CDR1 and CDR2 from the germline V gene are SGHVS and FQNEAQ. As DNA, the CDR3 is TGTGCCGGCAGGGGCGGGACAGGCTGGGCCGATACGCAGTATTTT. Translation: CAGRGGTGWADTQYF.

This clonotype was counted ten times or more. CDR3 residues: CASSLGTPRSGYTF. The CDR3 bases are TGTGCCAGCAGCTTAGGGACGCCAAGGAGTGGCTACACCTTC. The rearrangement links TRBV7-3 to TRBJ1-2; possibly TRBD1 for D (5 bases). CDR1 is SGHTA and CDR2 is FQGTGA in the germline V gene. The germline V and J ends were trimmed by 2 bases and 7 bases, with 14 bases remaining between them. This CDR3 has 14 residues.

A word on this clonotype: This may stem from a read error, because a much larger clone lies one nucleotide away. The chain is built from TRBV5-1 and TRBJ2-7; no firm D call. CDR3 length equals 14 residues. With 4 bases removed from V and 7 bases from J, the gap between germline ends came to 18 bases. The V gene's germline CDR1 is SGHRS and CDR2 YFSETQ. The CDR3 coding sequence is TGCGCCAGCAGCCCACAAGCGAATTACAATGAGCAGTACTTC. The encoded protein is CASSPQANYNEQYF.

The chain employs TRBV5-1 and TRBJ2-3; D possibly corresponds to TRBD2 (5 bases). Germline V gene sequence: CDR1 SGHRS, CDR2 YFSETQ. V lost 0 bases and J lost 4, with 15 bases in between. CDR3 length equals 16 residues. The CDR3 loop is CASSLGLVAEADTQYF. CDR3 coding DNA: TGCGCCAGCAGCTTGGGCTTGGTGGCGGAGGCAGATACGCAGTATTTT.

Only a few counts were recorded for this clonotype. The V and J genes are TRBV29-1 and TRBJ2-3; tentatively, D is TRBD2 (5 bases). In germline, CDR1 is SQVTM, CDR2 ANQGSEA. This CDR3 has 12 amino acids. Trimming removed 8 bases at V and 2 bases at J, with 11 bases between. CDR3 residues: CSYQLDTDTQYF. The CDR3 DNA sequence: TGCAGCTACCAACTAGACACAGATACGCAGTATTTT.

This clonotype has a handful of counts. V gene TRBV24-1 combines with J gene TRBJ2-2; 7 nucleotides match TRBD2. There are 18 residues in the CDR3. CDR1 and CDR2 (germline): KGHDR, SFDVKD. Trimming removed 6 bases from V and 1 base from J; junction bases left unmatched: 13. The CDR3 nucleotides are TGTGCCACCAGTTTTATGGGGAGGGGCGCGGAGAACACCGGGGAGCTGTTTTTT. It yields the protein CATSFMGRGAENTGELFF.

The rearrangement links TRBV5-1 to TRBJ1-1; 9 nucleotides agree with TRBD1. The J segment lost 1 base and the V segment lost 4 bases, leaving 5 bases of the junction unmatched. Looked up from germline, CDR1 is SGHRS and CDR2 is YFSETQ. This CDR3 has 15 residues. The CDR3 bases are TGCGCCAGCAGCGCGACAGGGGGGGCGAACACTGAAGCTTTCTTT. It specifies CASSATGGANTEAFF.

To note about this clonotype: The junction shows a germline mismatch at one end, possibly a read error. The CDR3 loop is CSVPGSEISYGQYF. The CDR3 coding sequence is TGCAGCGTCCCAGGGTCCGAAATCTCCTACGGGCAGTACTTC. The chain recombines TRBV29-1 with TRBJ2-7; D is perhaps TRBD1 (5 bases). This CDR3 is built from 14 residues. From germline, CDR1 is SQVTM and CDR2 ANQGSEA.

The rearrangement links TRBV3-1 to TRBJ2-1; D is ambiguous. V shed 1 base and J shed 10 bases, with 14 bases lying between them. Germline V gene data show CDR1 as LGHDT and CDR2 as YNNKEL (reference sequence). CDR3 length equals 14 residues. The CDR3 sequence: CASSQGLTDLEQFF. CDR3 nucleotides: TGTGCCAGCAGCCAAGGACTCACTGACCTCGAGCAGTTCTTC.

CDR3 coding DNA: TGTGCCAGCAGTCCCCATACTAGCACAGATACGCAGTATTTT. Its translation is CASSPHTSTDTQYF. This chain connects TRBV28 to TRBJ2-3, with D unclear. This CDR3 is built from 14 residues. V dropped 5 bases and J dropped 0 bases, with 9 bases sitting between them. Germline CDR1 is MDHEN and CDR2 is SYDVKM.

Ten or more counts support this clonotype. The CDR3 DNA is TGTGCCAGCAGCCCCACCTTCGCTAGCGACGAGCAGTACTTC. Translating it yields CASSPTFASDEQYF. The chain joins TRBV7-2 to TRBJ2-7, with D possibly matching TRBD2 (6 bases). The germline V gene has CDR1 SGHTA and CDR2 FQGNSA. Trimming left V 5 bases short and J 5 bases short, with 16 bases between. CDR3 length: 14 amino acids.

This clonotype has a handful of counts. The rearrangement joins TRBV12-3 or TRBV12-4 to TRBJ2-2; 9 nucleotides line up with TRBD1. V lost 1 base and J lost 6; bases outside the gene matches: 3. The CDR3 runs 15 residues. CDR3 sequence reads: CASSLGDRESGELFF. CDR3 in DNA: TGTGCCAGCAGTTTAGGGGACAGGGAATCCGGGGAGCTGTTTTTT.

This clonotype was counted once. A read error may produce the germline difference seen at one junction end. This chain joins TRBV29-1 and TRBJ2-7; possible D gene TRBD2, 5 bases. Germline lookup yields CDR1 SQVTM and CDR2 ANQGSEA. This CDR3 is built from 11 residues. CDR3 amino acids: CCVGGSYEQYF. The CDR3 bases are TGCTGCGTTGGCGGGTCCTACGAGCAGTACTTC.

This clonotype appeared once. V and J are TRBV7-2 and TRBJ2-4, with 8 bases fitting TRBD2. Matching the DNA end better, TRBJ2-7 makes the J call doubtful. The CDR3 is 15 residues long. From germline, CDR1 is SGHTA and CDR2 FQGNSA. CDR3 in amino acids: CASSLNGGRSGEQYF. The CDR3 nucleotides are TGTGCCAGCAGCTTAAATGGCGGGAGGAGCGGCGAGCAGTACTTC.

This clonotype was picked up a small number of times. CDR3 coding DNA: TGTGCCAGCAGCTTACCGCCCGACACTGAAGCTTTCTTT. It codes for CASSLPPDTEAFF. This chain joins TRBV7-8 and TRBJ1-1; D gene ambiguous. V shed 2 bases and J shed 3 bases, with 7 bases lying between them. The CDR3 covers 13 residues. Germline lookup yields CDR1 SGHVS and CDR2 FQNEAQ.